A single sample is the source of the 30 T cell receptor beta chains below, sequenced in a study of breast tumors, draining lymph nodes, adjacent tissues. A single record per CDR3 protein comes from TCRdb applying MiXCR to the multiplex PCR reads. The sample has about 130,000 distinct CDR3 sequences; less than 25% are singletons. Axillary draining lymph nodes of breast cancer patients supplied the node samples. Sequences were obtained from axillary lymph node tissue. The origin of the receptors is a female donor with breast cancer. Some clones in this sample may be carry-over from other donors' samples.

Turning to this clonotype: This may be a read error: a much more frequent sequence differs by one nucleotide. The CDR3 does not end in the conserved phenylalanine or tryptophan, so this is likely a read error. The rearrangement joins TRBV7-6 to TRBJ2-2; 8 bases fit TRBD2. J was trimmed by 2 bases and V by 5 bases; bases with no gene match: 10. Germline V lookup: CDR1 SGHVS, CDR2 FNYEAQ. The CDR3 contains 17 residues. CDR3 nucleotide sequence: TGTGCCAGCAGCACCCGGGGAAGCGGGAGAAACACCGGGGAGCTGTTTCTT. Its translation: CASSTRGSGRNTGELFL.

Regarding this clonotype: A read error may explain this, as a much larger clone is one base away. This chain joins TRBV5-4 and TRBJ2-7; D remains unclear. Germline V gene lookup returns CDR1 SGHNT and CDR2 YYREEE (reference sequence). Trimming left V 0 bases short and J 8 bases short, with 12 bases between. This CDR3 region has 13 residues. This CDR3 is CASSLATRRKQYF. CDR3 DNA sequence: TGTGCCAGCAGCTTGGCCACACGGCGGAAGCAGTACTTC.

This clonotype was counted ten times or more. The chain employs TRBV6-2 or TRBV6-3 and TRBJ2-7; 7 bases match TRBD1. The V and J ends lost 5 bases and 6 bases, in that order; junction bases with no gene match: 7. The germline V gene encodes CDR1 MNHEY and CDR2 SVGEGT. This CDR3 has 13 amino acids. The CDR3 region is CASSKTGQIEQYF. The CDR3 DNA sequence: TGTGCCAGCAGTAAGACGGGACAGATCGAGCAGTACTTC.

As regards this clonotype: This may be a read error: a much more frequent sequence differs by one nucleotide. The chain uses TRBV6-1 and TRBJ1-4; the D is unclear. The germline CDR1 and CDR2 sequences are MNHNS and SASEGT. The CDR3 is made up of 13 amino acids. The CDR3 DNA sequence: TGTGCCAGCAGTGAAAGGCATAATGAAAAACTGTCTTTT. This codes for CASSERHNEKLSF.

This clonotype was observed many times. CDR3 protein: CASSHRSSEQFF. The CDR3 coding sequence is TGTGCCAGCAGTCACCGCTCTAGCGAGCAGTTCTTC. The V gene is TRBV6-5, the J gene TRBJ2-1, with a possible D match to TRBD2 (5 bases). This CDR3 comprises 12 residues. The V end lost 5 bases, the J end lost 10 bases, and 12 bases lay between the germline ends. Per the germline V gene, CDR1 is MNHEY and CDR2 is SVGAGI.

This clonotype was counted ten times or more. The V gene is TRBV20-1, the J gene TRBJ2-2, with 9 positions matching TRBD2. This CDR3 region has 14 residues. Germline CDR1 is DFQATT and CDR2 is SNEGSKA (reference sequence). J gave up 5 bases and V 5 bases, and 6 bases lay outside the gene matches. The CDR3 DNA sequence: TGCAGTGCTCCGCCGGGACTAGCAACCGGGGAGCTGTTTTTT. Translated, it gives CSAPPGLATGELFF.

This clonotype appeared once. The rearrangement joins TRBV24-1 to TRBJ2-1; weak D call: TRBD1 (6 bases). Germline V gene sequence: CDR1 KGHDR, CDR2 SFDVKD. This CDR3 has 16 residues. With 5 bases removed from V and 4 bases from J, the gap between germline ends came to 17 bases. The CDR3 coding sequence is TGTGCCACCAGTGTTCCCACAGGGAACGGTTACAATGAGCAGTTCTTC. It specifies CATSVPTGNGYNEQFF.

For this clonotype: A much larger clone is a single base away; this may be a read error. The chain has TRBV27 and TRBJ2-7, with 7 nucleotides matching TRBD1. The CDR3 has 15 amino acids. Trimming at V came to 5 bases and at J to 3 bases, leaving 10 bases not matched to a gene. Per the germline V gene, CDR1 is MNHEY and CDR2 is SMNVEV (reference sequence). The CDR3 region is CASSPPSGQDYEQYF. CDR3 coding DNA: TGTGCCAGCAGTCCCCCCTCCGGACAGGACTACGAGCAGTACTTC.

The chain combines TRBV9 with TRBJ1-6, with a tentative D call TRBD1 (5 bases). CDR1 SGDLS and CDR2 YYNGEE come from the germline V gene. The CDR3 covers 14 residues. Trimming stripped 0 bases from V and 14 bases from J, with 15 bases between. The DNA of the CDR3 is TGTGCCAGCAGCGTAGCGGGGGTTGGACCAGCCCTCCACTTT. The encoded protein is CASSVAGVGPALHF. Variable domain in full (rest from reference TRBV9 and TRBJ1-6): DSGVTQTPKHLITATGQRVTLRCSPRSGDLSVYWYQQSLDQGLQFLIQYYNGEERAKGNILERFSAQQFPDLHSELNLSSLELGDSALYFCASSVAGVGPALHFGNGTRLTVT.

This clonotype was observed at least ten times. This chain links TRBV20-1 with TRBJ2-2; D is unresolved. CDR1 and CDR2 from the germline V gene are DFQATT and SNEGSKA (reference sequence). Trimming took off 4 bases at V and 0 bases at J, with 0 bases between the two ends. This CDR3 spans 11 amino acids. The CDR3 nucleotides are TGCAGTGCTACGAACACCGGGGAGCTGTTTTTT. Residues: CSATNTGELFF.

Ten or more counts support this clonotype. V is TRBV5-6 and J is TRBJ1-2; 10 bases align to TRBD1. This CDR3 region has 15 residues. Germline V CDR1 and CDR2: SGHDT, YYEEEE. Trimming took 2 bases from V and 6 from J; bases not matched to a gene: 7. The CDR3 nucleotides read TGTGCCAGCAGCTTAGTGACAGGGGGCCTCGATGGCTACACCTTC. Translated, it gives CASSLVTGGLDGYTF.

This clonotype was found a few times. The V call is TRBV30, the J call TRBJ1-2; D is undetermined. The germline V gene has CDR1 GTSNPN and CDR2 SVGIG (reference sequence). V was clipped by 5 bases and J by 3 bases, with 10 bases between them. The CDR3 has 12 residues. CDR3 sequence: CAWGHRHYGYTF. CDR3 DNA sequence: TGTGCCTGGGGGCACCGCCACTATGGCTACACCTTC.

This clonotype was found many times. The CDR3 bases are TGCGCCAGCAGAGGGACAGGGGGCGGTGAAAAACTGTTTTTT. This encodes CASRGTGGGEKLFF. The chain combines TRBV10-2 with TRBJ1-4; 12 bases are a match to TRBD1. V was pared by 6 bases and J by 7 bases, with 3 bases of the junction left unmatched. Germline V gene data show CDR1 as WSHSY and CDR2 as SAAADI. The CDR3 has 14 amino acids.

Comments on this clonotype: This may arise from a read error, as a much more abundant clone is one base away. The J gene is TRBJ2-6, the V gene TRBV20-1; TRBD1 is a possible D gene (5 bases). Germline lookup yields CDR1 DFQATT and CDR2 SNEGSKA (reference sequence). The CDR3 sequence is 12 residues long. The CDR3 DNA reads as TGCAGTGCCAAATCTGGGGCCAACGTCGTGACTTTC. Its translation: CSAKSGANVVTF.

This clonotype was seen ten or more times. CDR3: CASSQETSGTQYF. The CDR3 DNA is TGTGCCAGCAGCCAAGAGACTTCGGGGACCCAGTACTTC. V gene TRBV3-1 combines with J gene TRBJ2-5; D unresolved. V lost 0 bases, J lost 7 bases, and 9 bases lay in between. Per the germline V gene, CDR1 is LGHDT and CDR2 is YNNKEL (reference sequence). The CDR3 covers 13 residues.

As for this clonotype: Relative to the germline gene, one junction end is altered; a read error may explain this. The chain has TRBV10-2 and TRBJ2-5; the D gene is possibly TRBD1 (5 bases). The length of the CDR3 is 11 residues. Germline CDR1 reads WSHSY; CDR2 reads SAAADI. The CDR3 coding sequence is TGCGCCAGCAAGGGGCAAGAGACCCACTACTTC. Protein: CASKGQETHYF.

Ten or more counts support this clonotype. The CDR3 is CASSPTITYEQYF. The CDR3 DNA is TGTGCCAGCAGTCCCACGATTACCTACGAGCAGTACTTC. The chain combines TRBV6-1 with TRBJ2-7, with D unclear. CDR3 length: 13 amino acids. The germline CDR1 and CDR2 sequences are MNHNS and SASEGT. The germline V and J ends were trimmed by 5 bases and 2 bases, with 10 bases remaining between them.

Points on this clonotype: A much larger clone is a single base away; this may be a read error. The genes are TRBV6-5 and TRBJ1-2, with D possibly being TRBD1 (6 bases). The CDR3 loop spans 13 amino acids. Looked up from germline, CDR1 is MNHEY and CDR2 is SVGAGI. The CDR3 sequence: CAGSPGVLFGYTF. The CDR3 DNA reads TGTGCCGGCAGCCCAGGGGTTTTATTCGGCTACACCTTC.

The sample holds many counts of this clonotype. The rearrangement links TRBV20-1 to TRBJ1-5; TRBD1 matches 8 bases. The CDR3 covers 16 residues. Per the germline V gene, CDR1 is DFQATT and CDR2 is SNEGSKA (reference sequence). Trimming took 6 bases from V and 3 from J; bases not matched to a gene: 13. CDR3 nucleotide sequence: TGCAGTGCCGCTGGTGGGGGACAGGTCTTCAATCAGCCCCAGCATTTT. Protein product: CSAAGGGQVFNQPQHF.

The chain recombines TRBV4-2 with TRBJ2-7; 12 bases fit TRBD2. This CDR3 is 16 amino acids long. From germline, CDR1 is LGHNA and CDR2 YNFKEQ. The V segment lost 2 bases and the J segment 2 bases; nucleotides outside the gene matches: 4. Written as DNA, the CDR3 is TGTGCCAGCAGCCAAACCGGACTAGCGGGACCCTACGAGCAGTACTTC. This sequence encodes CASSQTGLAGPYEQYF.

This clonotype was observed many times. The rearrangement joins TRBV6-1 to TRBJ1-2; tentatively, D is TRBD1 (5 bases). The V gene's germline CDR1 is MNHNS and CDR2 SASEGT. Deletions cut 4 bases from V and 2 bases from J, with 14 bases between. The CDR3 totals 15 residues. The CDR3 region is CASSGGGTANYGYTF. DNA for the CDR3: TGTGCCAGCAGTGGAGGAGGGACGGCGAACTATGGCTACACCTTC.

This clonotype was detected ten times or more. The chain has TRBV5-5 and TRBJ2-1, with D uncertain. V lost 4 bases, J lost 6 bases, and 14 bases lay in between. Germline V gene lookup returns CDR1 SGHKS and CDR2 YYEKEE (reference sequence). CDR3 length: 14 residues. The CDR3 DNA is TGTGCCAGCAGCCCCCAACCAGTCGTCAATGAGCAGTTCTTC. It specifies CASSPQPVVNEQFF.

This clonotype was observed many times. The chain joins TRBV7-9 to TRBJ1-4; 9 bases are shared with TRBD1. The length of the CDR3 is 14 residues. Germline assignment: CDR1 SEHNR and CDR2 FQNEAQ (reference sequence). J lost 7 bases, V lost 6 bases, and 6 bases had no gene match. The CDR3 spells CASSTGQGGEKLFF. As DNA, the CDR3 is TGTGCCAGCAGTACGGGACAGGGAGGTGAAAAACTGTTTTTT.

This clonotype showed up many times. This chain joins TRBV5-1 and TRBJ2-3; no firm D call. The germline V and J ends were trimmed by 1 base and 0 bases, with 9 bases remaining between them. Per the germline V gene, CDR1 is SGHRS and CDR2 is YFSETQ. This CDR3 is built from 15 residues. In nucleotides, the CDR3 is TGCGCCAGCAGCTTGATGGGGTATAGCACAGATACGCAGTATTTT. Amino acid sequence: CASSLMGYSTDTQYF. The whole variable domain, filled in from reference TRBV5-1 and TRBJ2-3, reads KAGVTQTPRYLIKTRGQQVTLSCSPISGHRSVSWYQQTPGQGLQFLFEYFSETQRNKGNFPGRFSGRQFSNSRSEMNVSTLELGDSALYLCASSLMGYSTDTQYFGPGTRLTVL.

This clonotype was detected a few times. This may come from a read error, since a much larger clone is one base off. The chain links TRBV7-3 to TRBJ1-2, with TRBD1 matching 12 bases. The CDR3 runs 18 residues. The V gene's germline CDR1 is SGHTA and CDR2 FQGTGA. The CDR3, as DNA: TGTGCCAGCAGCTTAACGGGAATCGGGACAGGGGGCTGGGTTGGCTGCACCTTC. Translating gives CASSLTGIGTGGWVGCTF.

This clonotype has ten or more counts. The chain uses TRBV7-2 and TRBJ2-1; unclear D gene. The germline CDR1 and CDR2 sequences are SGHTA and FQGNSA. The CDR3 spans 15 residues. Trimming pared 1 base from V and 1 base from J, leaving 8 bases between. The CDR3 here is CASSLGSPSYNEQFF. CDR3 sequence (DNA): TGTGCCAGCAGCTTAGGATCGCCGTCCTACAATGAGCAGTTCTTC.

The chain couples TRBV5-6 to TRBJ2-1, with 7 nucleotides matching TRBD2. The CDR3 runs to 15 residues. Germline CDR1 is SGHDT and CDR2 is YYEEEE. Losses at the gene ends were 2 bases for V and 4 bases for J; bases not matched to a gene: 6. The DNA for the CDR3 is TGTGCCAGCAGCTTCGGAGTAGCGGGTTACAATGAGCAGTTCTTC. It codes for CASSFGVAGYNEQFF.

Notes on this clonotype: One base away lies a much larger clone, so this may be a sequencing read error. The chain links TRBV12-3 or TRBV12-4 to TRBJ2-2; 14 bases agree with TRBD2. This CDR3 region has 16 residues. The CDR3 bases are TGTGCCAGCAGTTCCAGGGGACTAGCGGGAGAGGGGGAGCTGTCTTTT. Translating gives CASSSRGLAGEGELSF.

A note on this clonotype: This may stem from a read error, because a much larger clone lies one nucleotide away. V gene TRBV19 combines with J gene TRBJ1-5; 9 nucleotides line up with TRBD1. This CDR3 is built from 17 residues. Germline CDR1 LNHDA, CDR2 SQIVND (reference sequence). CDR3 bases: TGTACCAGTAGTATCCGACAGGGGGAGAGGGGCAATCAGCCCCAGCATTTT. Amino acids: CTSSIRQGERGNQPQHF.

Many counts were recorded for this clonotype. The chain employs TRBV27 and TRBJ2-1; 7 bases fit TRBD1. This CDR3 has 13 residues. CDR1 is MNHEY, CDR2 SMNVEV, per germline (reference sequence). Unmatched junction bases numbered 6, after V lost 6 bases and J lost 7 bases. CDR3 region: CASSTPDRNEQFF. The DNA of the CDR3 is TGTGCCAGCAGCACCCCGGACAGGAATGAGCAGTTCTTC.